The T cell receptor beta chain under discussion was sequenced for a study of vaccination and CD4 T cells after COVID-19. As for the study in general: Timing of post-vaccine sample collection was a median about 79 days after dose two, with a range of 14 to 241. Controls used CEFX viral epitopes (positive), HIV-1 Nef peptides (negative), or no peptide.

Comment on this clonotype: Its antigen is not known.

Regarding treatment: approximately 9-day PBMC culture with coronavirus spike peptide pools or control peptides (ViraFEST assay). Trimming took 5 bases from V and 0 from J, leaving 10 bases between them. The CDR3 sequence is 15 residues long. Germline CDR1 and CDR2: LNHDA and SQIVND (reference sequence). Oncomine TCR Beta short-read sequencing was applied to DNA from cultured CD4+ T cells. The template was genomic DNA from cultured CD4+ T cells. TCRdb redid the calling of the PCR reads with MiXCR, one entry per CDR3 protein. Of about 20,000 distinct CDR3 sequences in the sample, about 56% are singletons; the top ten hold 6% to 7.5%. The study, taken as a whole, reports: Among convalescent patients, a median roughly 88% of reactive clones emerged only after vaccination.

V is TRBV19 and J is TRBJ1-4; a weak D match, TRBD1 (5 bases). This sequence was found in a human donor who had recovered from COVID-19. Sequenced: CD4+ T cells from blood, cultured in vitro. CDR3 sequence reads: CASSPMTATNEKLFF. The CDR3 region has the DNA TGTGCCAGTAGTCCCATGACAGCAACTAATGAAAAACTGTTTTTT. Based on the CDR3 plus reference TRBV19 and TRBJ1-4, the full variable domain is DGGITQSPKYLFRKEGQNVTLSCEQNLNHDAMYWYRQDPGQGLRLIYYSQIVNDFQKGDIAEGYSVSREKKESFPLTVTSAQKNPTAFYLCASSPMTATNEKLFFGSGTQLSVL.